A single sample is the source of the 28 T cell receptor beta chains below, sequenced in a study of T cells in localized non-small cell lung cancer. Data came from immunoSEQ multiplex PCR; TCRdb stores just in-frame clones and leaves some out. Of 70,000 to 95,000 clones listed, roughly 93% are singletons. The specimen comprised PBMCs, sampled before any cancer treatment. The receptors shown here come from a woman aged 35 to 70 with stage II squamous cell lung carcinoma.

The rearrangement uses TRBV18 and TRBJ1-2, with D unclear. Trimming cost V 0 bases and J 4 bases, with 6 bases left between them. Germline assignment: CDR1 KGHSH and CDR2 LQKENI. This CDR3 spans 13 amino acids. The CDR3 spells CASSPPGGYGYTF. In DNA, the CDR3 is TGTGCCAGCTCACCACCAGGCGGCTATGGCTACACCTTC.

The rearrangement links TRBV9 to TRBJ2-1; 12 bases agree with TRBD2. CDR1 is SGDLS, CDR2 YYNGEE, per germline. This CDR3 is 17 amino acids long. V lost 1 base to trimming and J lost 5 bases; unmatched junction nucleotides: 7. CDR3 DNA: TGTGCCAGCAGCGTATGGGCTAGCGGGAGGGGACACAATGAGCAGTTCTTC. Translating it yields CASSVWASGRGHNEQFF.

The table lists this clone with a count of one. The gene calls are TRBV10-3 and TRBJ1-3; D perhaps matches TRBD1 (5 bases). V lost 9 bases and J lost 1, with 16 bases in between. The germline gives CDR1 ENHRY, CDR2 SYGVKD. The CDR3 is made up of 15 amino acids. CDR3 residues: CAIKTGGSSGNTIYF. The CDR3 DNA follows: TGTGCCATTAAAACAGGAGGCAGTTCTGGAAACACCATATATTTT.

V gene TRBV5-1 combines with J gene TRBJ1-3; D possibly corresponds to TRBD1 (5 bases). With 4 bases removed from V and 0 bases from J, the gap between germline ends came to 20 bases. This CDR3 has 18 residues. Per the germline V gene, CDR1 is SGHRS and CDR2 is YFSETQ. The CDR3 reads CASSIAGTGAFSGNTIYF. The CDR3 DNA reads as TGCGCCAGCAGCATAGCAGGGACCGGAGCATTCTCTGGAAACACCATATATTTT.

This CDR3 reads CASRRTGEGANVLTF. As DNA, the CDR3 is TGTGCCAGCAGACGGACAGGGGAAGGGGCCAACGTCCTGACTTTC. The V gene is TRBV6-5, the J gene TRBJ2-6; 9 nucleotides agree with TRBD1. The CDR3 is 15 residues long. Germline V CDR1 and CDR2: MNHEY, SVGAGI. Losses at the gene ends were 6 bases for V and 4 bases for J; bases not matched to a gene: 4.

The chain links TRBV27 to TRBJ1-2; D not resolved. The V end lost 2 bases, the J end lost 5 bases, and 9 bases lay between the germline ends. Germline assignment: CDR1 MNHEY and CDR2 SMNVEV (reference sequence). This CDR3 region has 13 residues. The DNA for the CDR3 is TGTGCCAGCAGTTTAGCGGGGAATTATGGCTACACCTTC. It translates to CASSLAGNYGYTF.

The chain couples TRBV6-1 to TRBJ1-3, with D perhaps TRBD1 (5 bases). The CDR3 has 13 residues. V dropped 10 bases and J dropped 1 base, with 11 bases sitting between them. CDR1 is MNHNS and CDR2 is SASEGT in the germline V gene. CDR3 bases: TGTGCCACCAGGGTAATATCTGGAAACACCATATATTTT. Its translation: CATRVISGNTIYF.

The CDR3 reads CANTTGAKNIQYF. The CDR3 coding sequence is TGCGCCAACACGACAGGGGCCAAAAACATTCAGTACTTC. The chain carries TRBV10-2 and TRBJ2-4, with 7 bases lining up with TRBD1. Looked up from germline, CDR1 is WSHSY and CDR2 is SAAADI. CDR3 length: 13 amino acids. The V gene end was trimmed by 10 bases and the J gene end by 1 base; junction bases not matched to a gene: 4.

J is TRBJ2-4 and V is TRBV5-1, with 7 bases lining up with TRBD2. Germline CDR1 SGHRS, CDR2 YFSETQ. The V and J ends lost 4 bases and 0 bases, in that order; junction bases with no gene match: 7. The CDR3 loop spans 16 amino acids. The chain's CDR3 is CASSDLPGGAKNIQYF. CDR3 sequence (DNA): TGCGCCAGCAGCGACCTCCCGGGGGGAGCCAAAAACATTCAGTACTTC.

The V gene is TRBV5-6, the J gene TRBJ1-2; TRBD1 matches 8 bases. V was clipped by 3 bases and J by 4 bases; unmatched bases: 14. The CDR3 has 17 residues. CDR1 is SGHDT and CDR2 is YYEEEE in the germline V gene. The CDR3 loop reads CASSWGDRRKGSYGYTF. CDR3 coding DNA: TGTGCCAGCAGCTGGGGGGACAGGAGAAAAGGGTCCTATGGCTACACCTTC.

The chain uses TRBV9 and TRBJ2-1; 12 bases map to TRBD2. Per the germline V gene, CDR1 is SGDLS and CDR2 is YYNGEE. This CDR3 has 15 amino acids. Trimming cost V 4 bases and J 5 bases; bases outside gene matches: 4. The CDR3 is CASSPRTSGNNEQFF. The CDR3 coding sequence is TGTGCCAGCAGCCCCCGGACTAGCGGGAACAATGAGCAGTTCTTC.

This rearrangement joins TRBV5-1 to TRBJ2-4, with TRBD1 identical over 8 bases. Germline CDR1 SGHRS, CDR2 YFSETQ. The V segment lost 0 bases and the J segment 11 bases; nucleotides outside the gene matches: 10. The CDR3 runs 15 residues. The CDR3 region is CASSLVWQGARVQYF. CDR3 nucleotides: TGCGCCAGCAGCTTGGTCTGGCAGGGGGCTCGAGTTCAGTACTTC. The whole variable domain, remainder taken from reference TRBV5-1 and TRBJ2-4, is KAGVTQTPRYLIKTRGQQVTLSCSPISGHRSVSWYQQTPGQGLQFLFEYFSETQRNKGNFPGRFSGRQFSNSRSEMNVSTLELGDSALYLCASSLVWQGARVQYFGAGTRLSVL.

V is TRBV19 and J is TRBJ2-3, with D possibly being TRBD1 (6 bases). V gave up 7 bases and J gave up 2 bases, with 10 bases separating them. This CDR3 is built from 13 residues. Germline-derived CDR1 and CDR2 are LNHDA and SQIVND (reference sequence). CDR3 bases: TGTGCCAGTAACAGGGATAACACAGATACGCAGTATTTT. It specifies CASNRDNTDTQYF.

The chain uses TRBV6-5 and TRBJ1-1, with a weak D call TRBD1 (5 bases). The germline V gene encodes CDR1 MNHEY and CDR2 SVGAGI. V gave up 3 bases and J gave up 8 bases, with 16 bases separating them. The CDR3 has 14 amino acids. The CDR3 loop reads CASSYRDSRSEAFF. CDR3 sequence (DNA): TGTGCCAGCAGTTATAGGGACTCGCGGAGCGAAGCTTTCTTT.

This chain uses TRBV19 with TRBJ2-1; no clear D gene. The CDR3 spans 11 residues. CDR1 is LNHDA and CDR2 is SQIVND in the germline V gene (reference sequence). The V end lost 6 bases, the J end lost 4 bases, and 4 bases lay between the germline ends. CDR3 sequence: CASSQYNEQFF. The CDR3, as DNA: TGTGCCAGTAGCCAATACAATGAGCAGTTCTTC.

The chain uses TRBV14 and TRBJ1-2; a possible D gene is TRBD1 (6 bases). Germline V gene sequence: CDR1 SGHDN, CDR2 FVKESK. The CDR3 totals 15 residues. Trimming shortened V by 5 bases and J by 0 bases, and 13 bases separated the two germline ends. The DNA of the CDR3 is TGTGCCAGCAGCGACACCAGGGGACCTAACTATGGCTACACCTTC. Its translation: CASSDTRGPNYGYTF.

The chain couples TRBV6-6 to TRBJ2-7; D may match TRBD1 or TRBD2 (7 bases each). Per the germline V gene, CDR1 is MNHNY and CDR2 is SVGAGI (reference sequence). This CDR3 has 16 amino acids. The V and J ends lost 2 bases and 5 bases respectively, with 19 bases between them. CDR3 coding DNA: TGTGCCAGCAGTTACCCCCATGACAGGGAGGGGGACGAGCAGTACTTC. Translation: CASSYPHDREGDEQYF.

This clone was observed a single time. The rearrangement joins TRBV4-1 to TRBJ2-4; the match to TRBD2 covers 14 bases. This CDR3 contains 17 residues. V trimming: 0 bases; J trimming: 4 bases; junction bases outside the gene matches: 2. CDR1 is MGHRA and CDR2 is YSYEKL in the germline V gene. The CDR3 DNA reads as TGCGCCAGCAGCCAAGATTGGACTAGCGGGGGGAAAAACATTCAGTACTTC. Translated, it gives CASSQDWTSGGKNIQYF.

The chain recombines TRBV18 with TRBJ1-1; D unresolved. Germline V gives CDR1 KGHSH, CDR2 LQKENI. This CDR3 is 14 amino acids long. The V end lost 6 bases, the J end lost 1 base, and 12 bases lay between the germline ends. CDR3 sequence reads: CASSPGATNTEAFF. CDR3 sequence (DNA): TGTGCCAGCTCCCCAGGTGCCACGAACACTGAAGCTTTCTTT.

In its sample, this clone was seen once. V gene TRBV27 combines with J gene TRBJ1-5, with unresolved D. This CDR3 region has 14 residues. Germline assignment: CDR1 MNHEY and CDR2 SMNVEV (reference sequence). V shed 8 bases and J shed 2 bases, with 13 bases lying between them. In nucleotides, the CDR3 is TGTGCCAGCGCGCCGTTGCGGGGCAATCAGCCCCAGCATTTT. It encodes CASAPLRGNQPQHF.

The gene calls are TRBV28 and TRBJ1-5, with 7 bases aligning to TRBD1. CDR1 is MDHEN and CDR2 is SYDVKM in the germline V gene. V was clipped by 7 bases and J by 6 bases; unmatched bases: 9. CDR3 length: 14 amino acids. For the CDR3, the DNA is TGTGCCAGCACCTTGGACAGGCCGATTCAGCCCCAGCATTTT. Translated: CASTLDRPIQPQHF.

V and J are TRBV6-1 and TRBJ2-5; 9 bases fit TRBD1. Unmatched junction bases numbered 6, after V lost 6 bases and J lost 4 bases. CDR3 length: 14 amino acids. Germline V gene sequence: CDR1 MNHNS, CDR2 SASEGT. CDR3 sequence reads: CASSFMTGGETQYF. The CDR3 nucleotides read TGTGCCAGCAGCTTCATGACAGGGGGAGAGACCCAGTACTTC.

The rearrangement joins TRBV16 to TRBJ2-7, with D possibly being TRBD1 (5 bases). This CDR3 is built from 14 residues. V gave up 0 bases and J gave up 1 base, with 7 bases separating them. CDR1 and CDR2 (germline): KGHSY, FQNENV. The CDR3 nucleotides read TGTGCCAGCAGCCAATCGGCAGGGTCCTACGAGCAGTACTTC. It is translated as CASSQSAGSYEQYF.

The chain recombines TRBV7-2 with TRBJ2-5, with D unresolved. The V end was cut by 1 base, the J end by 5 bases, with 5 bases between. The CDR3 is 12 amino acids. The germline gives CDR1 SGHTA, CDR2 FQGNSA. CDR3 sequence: CASSLDLETQYF. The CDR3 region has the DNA TGTGCCAGCAGCTTAGACCTGGAGACCCAGTACTTC.

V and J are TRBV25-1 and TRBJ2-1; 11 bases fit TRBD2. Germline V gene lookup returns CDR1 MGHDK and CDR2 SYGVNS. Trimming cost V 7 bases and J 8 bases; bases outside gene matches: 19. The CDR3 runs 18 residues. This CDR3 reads CASTPRGSGRAVNYEQFF. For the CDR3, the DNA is TGTGCCAGCACTCCCAGGGGTAGCGGGAGGGCCGTGAACTATGAGCAGTTCTTC.

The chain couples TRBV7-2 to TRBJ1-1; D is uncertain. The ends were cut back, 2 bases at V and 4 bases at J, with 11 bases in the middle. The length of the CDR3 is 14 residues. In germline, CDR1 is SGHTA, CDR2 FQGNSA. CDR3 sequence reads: CASSLPTGATEAFF. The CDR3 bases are TGTGCCAGCAGCTTACCGACCGGAGCCACTGAAGCTTTCTTT.

Here the CDR3 reads CASSELAEPAIGEAFF. The CDR3 DNA reads as TGTGCCAGCAGTGAATTAGCTGAGCCAGCAATAGGCGAAGCTTTCTTT. V usage is TRBV2 and J usage is TRBJ1-1; unclear D gene. Germline CDR1 is SNHLY and CDR2 is FYNNEI. The CDR3 is 16 residues long. The V end was cut by 2 bases, the J end by 8 bases, with 21 bases between.

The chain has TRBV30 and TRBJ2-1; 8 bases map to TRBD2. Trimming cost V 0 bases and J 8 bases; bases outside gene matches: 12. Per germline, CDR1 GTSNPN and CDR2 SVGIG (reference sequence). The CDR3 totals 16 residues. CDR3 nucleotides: TGTGCCTGGAGTGTGGGGATTAGCGGGGCTAAGGATGAGCAGTTCTTC. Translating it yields CAWSVGISGAKDEQFF.